A selection of T cell receptor beta chains follows, all from one sample in a study of CD8+ T cells in alopecia areata. Profiled with immunoSEQ multiplex PCR; TCRdb holds only in-frame clones, not every one. Of roughly 220,000 clones in the sample, more than 30% were seen once. The source material was CD4+ T cells sorted from blood, sampled at roughly week 30, from a patient treated with tofacitinib. All receptors derive from a human donor with alopecia areata. The CDR3 runs from the conserved cysteine through the conserved F or W. The order of the fields is CDR3 length, clone size, J gene, V gene, D gene, CDR3 DNA, CDR3 protein. A D gene is named only where the DNA matches it firmly. A clone size is listed for some rows: how often the clone was seen (once, few, many), or a class if it is expanded.

>15|few|TRBJ2-3|TRBV30|TRBD2
TGTGCCTGGAATAGCGGGGGATCGAGCACAGATACGCAGTATTTT
CAWNSGGSSTDTQYF
>15|few|TRBJ2-3|TRBV5-1|NA
TGCGCCAGCAGCATTCAAGCAGGGACCACAGATACGCAGTATTTT
CASSIQAGTTDTQYF
>12|NA|TRBJ2-3|TRBV29-1|TRBD1
TGCAGCGTCGGGACAGACACAGATACGCAGTATTTT
CSVGTDTDTQYF
>13|once|TRBJ2-1|TRBV7-6|NA
TGTGCCAGCAGCCCTTTCGCGGCCAATGAGCAGTTCTTC
CASSPFAANEQFF
>14|few|TRBJ1-1|TRBV2|NA
TGTGCCAGCAGTGAGGGGGCAAGGGACACTGAAGCTTTCTTT
CASSEGARDTEAFF
>17|NA|TRBJ2-1|TRBV5-4|TRBD2
TGTGCCAGCAGCCGGGGACTAGCGGGCCCCTCAGTAAGTGAGCAGTTCTTC
CASSRGLAGPSVSEQFF
>12|NA|TRBJ2-2|TRBV30|NA
TGTGCCTGGAGGAAGCGCACCGGGGAGCTGTTTTTT
CAWRKRTGELFF
>15|NA|TRBJ2-1|TRBV29-1|NA
TGCAGCGTTTCCCCCGAAAAACTAGCTGTCAATGAGCAGTTCTTC
CSVSPEKLAVNEQFF
>15|NA|TRBJ1-2|TRBV19|TRBD1
TGTGCCAGTAGTATTCCCTCGACAGGGGGCTATGGCTACACCTTC
CASSIPSTGGYGYTF
>13|few|TRBJ1-6|TRBV6-1|NA
TGTGCCAGCACTATGGATAACAATTCACCCCTCCACTTT
CASTMDNNSPLHF
>16|few|TRBJ1-2|TRBV25-1|NA
TGTGCCAGCAGTGAATACAACCCCCGCCAGGGCGGTGGCTACACCTTC
CASSEYNPRQGGGYTF
>13|NA|TRBJ1-1|TRBV4-1|NA
TGCGCCAGCAGCCAGGGGGTAGTCACTGAAGCTTTCTTT
CASSQGVVTEAFF
>12|NA|TRBJ2-7|TRBV2|NA
TGTGCCAGCACCCCGGACATCTACGAGCAGTACTTC
CASTPDIYEQYF
>14|NA|TRBJ1-6|TRBV7-9|NA
TGTGCCAGCAGCTTAAGACAGAATAATTCACCCCTCCACTTT
CASSLRQNNSPLHF
>11|NA|TRBJ2-1|TRBV6-5|NA
TGTGCCAGCAGACAGGTTCATAAGCAGTTCTTC
CASRQVHKQFF
>15|NA|TRBJ2-7|TRBV4-1|TRBD1
TGCGCCAGCAGCCCTGGACAGGGGAACTACAACGAGCAGTACTTC
CASSPGQGNYNEQYF
>14|NA|TRBJ1-5|TRBV30|TRBD1
TGTGCCTGGACCGGACAGGGGGCAGCTCAGCCCCAGCATTTT
CAWTGQGAAQPQHF
>17|few|TRBJ2-1|TRBV19|NA
TGTGCCAGTAGTATAGGAGCGGCCTCCAGCTCCTACAATGAGCAGTTCTTC
CASSIGAASSSYNEQFF
>18|few|TRBJ2-5|TRBV5-4|TRBD1
TGTGCCAGCAGCGCCAGGTCCAGGGGGCCCGAAAGGAAAGAGACCCAGTACTTC
CASSARSRGPERKETQYF
>13|NA|TRBJ1-6|TRBV30|NA
TGTGCCTGGTCTACAGGGAATAATTCACCCCTCCACTTT
CAWSTGNNSPLHF
>16|NA|TRBJ2-3|TRBV4-2|TRBD2
TGTGCCAGCAGCCACTCCGGGACTAGCGGGGGAGATACGCAGTATTTT
CASSHSGTSGGDTQYF
>15|few|TRBJ1-2|TRBV6-5|TRBD1
TGTGCCAGCAGCGACTTGGGACAGTCTAACTATGGCTACACCTTC
CASSDLGQSNYGYTF
>13|few|TRBJ1-2|TRBV5-4|TRBD1
TGTGCCAGCAGCCTTGACAGGGATTATGGCTACACCTTC
CASSLDRDYGYTF
>14|NA|TRBJ2-7|TRBV30|NA
TGTGCCTGGAAGAGACAGCCTTTCTCCTACGAGCAGTACTTC
CAWKRQPFSYEQYF
>14|NA|TRBJ1-2|TRBV7-2|NA
TGTGCCAGCAGCTATCCGGGACAAAGCTATGGCTACACCTTC
CASSYPGQSYGYTF
>19|NA|TRBJ2-1|TRBV9|TRBD1
TGTGCCAGCAGCGTAGCTGGGACAGGCGTCCCAAGCTCCTACAATGAGCAGTTCTTC
CASSVAGTGVPSSYNEQFF
>11|NA|TRBJ1-2|TRBV20-1|NA
TGCAGTGCTGCGGATAACTATGGCTACACCTTC
CSAADNYGYTF
>15|NA|TRBJ1-1|TRBV7-2|TRBD1
TGTGCCAGCAGCAGTAGACAGGGGCATAACACTGAAGCTTTCTTT
CASSSRQGHNTEAFF
>14|NA|TRBJ2-7|TRBV5-6|NA
TGTGCCAGCAGTTCCGCAGGGGTTTCCTACGAGCAGTACTTC
CASSSAGVSYEQYF
>15|NA|TRBJ2-7|TRBV14|NA
TGTGCCAGCAGCCAAGGAGCGCCGTACTCCTACGAGCAGTACTTC
CASSQGAPYSYEQYF
>19|NA|TRBJ2-1|TRBV19|TRBD2
TGTGCCAGTAAACCCCTGCCGGGACTAGCGGGAGGGCCGGGGGATGAGCAGTTCTTC
CASKPLPGLAGGPGDEQFF
>16|few|TRBJ1-2|TRBV6-6|TRBD1
TGTGCCAGCATCCCCGGGACAGGGGGCGCGGTTTTTGGCTACACCTTC
CASIPGTGGAVFGYTF